One TCR beta chain is described in this entry. Germline V gene data show CDR1 as SGHRS and CDR2 as YFSETQ. This CDR3 region has 14 residues. Trimming took 4 bases from V and 1 from J, leaving 9 bases between them. The data stem from a study of control samples from healthy donors and cancer patients. Profiling relied on immunoSEQ multiplex PCR, and the TCRdb table lists in-frame clones only, not all of them. The sample lists some 150,000 clones, roughly nine tenths occurring once. The chain couples TRBV5-1 to TRBJ1-3; weak D call: TRBD1 (5 bases). Sequencing was performed on blood. The source is a man aged 18 to 35 in good health. The CDR3 DNA sequence: TGCGCCAGCAGCCCGGGGGGGTCTGGAAACACCATATATTTT. It specifies CASSPGGSGNTIYF.